The clone carrying this T cell receptor beta chain was counted a few times. These data belong to a study of cytomegalovirus exposure and HLA in healthy donors. Trimming cost V 4 bases and J 6 bases, with 14 bases left between them. The CDR3 covers 14 residues. Per germline, CDR1 SGHRS and CDR2 YFSETQ. 60 Vbeta and 13 Jbeta primers were used in PCR. TCRdb keeps only in-frame clones here, not all; method: immunoSEQ multiplex PCR. The repertoire consists of about 160,000 clones, with roughly 80% occurring once and the leading ten covering approximately 6.8%. The material sequenced was PBMCs. The sequence was collected from a male donor in good health and CMV-seropositive. The chain couples TRBV5-1 to TRBJ2-1; D might be TRBD1 (8 bases). CDR3 DNA: TGCGCCAGCAGCCCGGACAGGGAGGGCAATGAGCAGTTCTTC. It codes for CASSPDREGNEQFF.